These T cell receptor beta chains were read from a single sample in a study of post-analysis software for immune sequencing data. TCRdb processed the PCR reads anew with MiXCR; each CDR3 protein has one entry. Here the sample spans 750,000 to 900,000 distinct CDR3 sequences, roughly 46% being singletons. Sequenced: blood. The receptors derive from a girl under 18 with multiple sclerosis. Both conserved end residues are part of each CDR3.

v_call	j_call	cdr3_aa
TRBV5-4	TRBJ2-7	CASSDPLAGVYEQYF
TRBV29-1	TRBJ2-1	CSVLGGVAYNEQFF
TRBV4-2	TRBJ2-7	CASSQGASISYEQYF
TRBV7-9	TRBJ2-1	CASSLIAALNEQFF
TRBV7-2	TRBJ2-2	CASSSPGLAGPPAGELFF
TRBV18	TRBJ1-2	CASSSSGTGANYGYTF
TRBV11-2	TRBJ1-2	CASRENGSRAHGYTF
TRBV28	TRBJ2-4	CASRDTGIQYF
TRBV29-1	TRBJ1-1	CSVEKKTGHTEAFF
TRBV29-1	TRBJ1-2	CSGEQGSGYTF
TRBV27	TRBJ2-1	CASSLSEREGLNEQFF
TRBV20-1	TRBJ1-5	CSANRGSNQPQHF
TRBV11-2	TRBJ2-7	CASSLGQGGSLSYEQYF
TRBV5-1	TRBJ2-5	CASSSPSLAGVTRETQYF
TRBV28	TRBJ2-5	CASSKTSRETGLKETQYF
TRBV7-9	-	CASRRTSGNPRETQYF
TRBV5-1	TRBJ1-2	CASSLGFGGDYGYTF
TRBV6-2/TRBV6-3	TRBJ2-7	CASGQGPWQYF
TRBV12-3/TRBV12-4	TRBJ1-2	CASTPGQGQYGYTF
TRBV9	TRBJ2-7	CASSVRGTGDYEQYF
TRBV6-1	TRBJ2-3	CATRRVEGTADTQYF
TRBV2	TRBJ2-7	CASTTGLATGGYYEQYF
TRBV29-1	TRBJ2-6	CSVLGQGSSGANVLTF
TRBV28	TRBJ1-2	CASTETGNYGYTF
TRBV7-9	TRBJ1-2	CASSHPTVGDGYTF
TRBV24-1	TRBJ2-1	CATSGPGLAGAPYNEQFF
TRBV12-3/TRBV12-4	TRBJ2-1	CASSAGTSGRAEQFF
TRBV13	TRBJ2-2	CASSVRHFTGELFF
TRBV19	-	CASSAASGYEQYF
TRBV28	TRBJ2-7	CASRAGRSSYEQYF
TRBV7-2	TRBJ2-2	CASSPRTRENTGELFF
TRBV20-1	TRBJ2-1	CSASGRAGHEQFF
TRBV4-3	TRBJ1-1	CASSQDRATSGTEAFF
TRBV11-2	TRBJ2-5	CASSLDVQGQYQETQYF
TRBV3-1	TRBJ1-1	CASSQRSTGMNTEAFF
TRBV4-3	TRBJ2-7	CASSQGAAGGGEQYF